A selection of T cell receptor beta chains follows, all from one sample in a study of PD-1 blockade in classical Hodgkin lymphoma. Repertoires were generated with immunoSEQ multiplex PCR, while TCRdb's copy carries only in-frame clones and drops some. The sample holds tens of thousands of clones, 66% seen once. The sample here was peripheral blood mononuclear cells (PBMCs), taken before the fourth cycle of nivolumab. The receptors were sampled from a human donor with classical Hodgkin lymphoma. The CDR3 runs from the conserved cysteine through the conserved F or W. A D gene is named only where the DNA matches it firmly. Clone size, where shown, is once, few, many, or a class for clones that have expanded.

V gene,J gene,CDR3 length,clone size,D gene,CDR3 protein,CDR3 DNA
TRBV19,TRBJ1-1,17,NA,NA,CASSGSRGGVRNTEAFF,TGTGCCAGTAGTGGATCTAGGGGGGGCGTAAGGAACACTGAAGCTTTCTTT
TRBV6-5,TRBJ2-3,15,few,NA,CASSYSRDGGDTQYF,TGTGCCAGCAGTTACTCACGGGACGGTGGGGATACGCAGTATTTT
TRBV7-2,TRBJ2-3,17,NA,TRBD2,CASSLGASGSITDTQYF,TGTGCCAGCAGCTTAGGGGCCAGCGGGAGCATTACAGATACGCAGTATTTT
TRBV5-1,TRBJ2-1,13,NA,TRBD1,CASSLQGDYEQFF,TGCGCCAGCAGTCTACAGGGGGATTATGAGCAGTTCTTC
TRBV9,TRBJ1-2,15,NA,NA,CASSSRQGANYGYTF,TGTGCCAGCAGCTCCCGGCAGGGAGCTAACTATGGCTACACCTTC
TRBV19,TRBJ2-6,18,NA,TRBD1,CASSIRDRGFSGANVLTF,TGTGCCAGTAGTATTAGGGACAGGGGTTTCTCTGGGGCCAACGTCCTGACTTTC
TRBV6-6,TRBJ1-1,14,NA,NA,CASSSSGRGTEAFF,TGTGCCAGCAGTTCCTCGGGCAGGGGAACTGAAGCTTTCTTT
TRBV18,TRBJ2-5,13,NA,NA,CASSPGIQETQYF,TGTGCCAGCTCACCGGGTATACAAGAGACCCAGTACTTC
TRBV28,TRBJ1-2,17,NA,TRBD1,CASTAGTGGSIAGGYTF,TGTGCCAGCACGGCCGGGACAGGGGGCTCCATAGCCGGGGGCTACACCTTC
TRBV27,TRBJ1-2,13,NA,NA,CASSLWGGDGYTF,TGTGCCAGCAGTTTATGGGGAGGGGATGGCTACACCTTC
TRBV7-3,TRBJ2-6,13,NA,NA,CASAELSANVLTF,TGTGCCAGCGCGGAGCTCTCGGCCAACGTCCTGACTTTC
TRBV4-3,TRBJ1-1,14,NA,TRBD1,CASRAGTGWTEAFF,TGCGCCAGCAGGGCCGGGACAGGGTGGACTGAAGCTTTCTTT
TRBV6-5,TRBJ2-3,16,NA,TRBD2,CASSYTPSGEVDTQYF,TGTGCCAGCAGTTACACTCCTAGCGGGGAAGTAGATACGCAGTATTTT
TRBV30,TRBJ1-2,13,once,TRBD1,CAWDRESVYGYTF,TGTGCCTGGGACAGGGAGTCGGTCTATGGCTACACCTTC
TRBV18,TRBJ2-7,15,NA,NA,CASSPPASASYEQYF,TGTGCCAGCTCACCACCGGCTAGCGCTAGCTACGAGCAGTACTTC
TRBV10-3,TRBJ1-2,14,NA,TRBD1,CAISNSGQKEGYTF,TGTGCCATCAGCAACTCGGGACAGAAAGAGGGCTACACCTTC
TRBV5-4,TRBJ2-7,14,NA,NA,CASSLAEVSYEQYF,TGTGCCAGCAGCTTGGCCGAGGTAAGCTACGAGCAGTACTTC
TRBV6-4,TRBJ1-1,13,once,NA,CASSLQGGGEAFF,TGTGCCAGCAGTTTACAGGGCGGTGGTGAAGCTTTCTTT
TRBV10-3,TRBJ1-5,17,NA,TRBD1,CAISDSHRQGSNQPQHF,TGTGCCATCAGTGACTCCCATAGACAGGGGAGCAATCAGCCCCAGCATTTT
TRBV20-1,TRBJ2-1,11,few,NA,CSARLSNEQFF,TGCAGTGCACGACTCTCGAATGAGCAGTTCTTC
TRBV10-1,TRBJ2-7,10,few,NA,CASPSYEQYF,TGCGCCAGCCCTTCCTACGAGCAGTACTTC
TRBV28,TRBJ1-5,13,once,NA,CASSLDISSEQHF,TGTGCCAGCAGTTTAGACATTTCGAGTGAGCAGCATTTT
TRBV25-1,TRBJ1-2,16,few,TRBD1,CASSELGTGPNYGYTF,TGTGCCAGCAGTGAATTAGGGACAGGGCCTAACTATGGCTACACCTTC
TRBV11-2,TRBJ2-4,15,once,NA,CASSYQSDLANIQYF,TGTGCCAGCAGCTACCAATCGGACTTAGCAAACATTCAGTACTTC
TRBV4-3,TRBJ2-2,15,few,NA,CASSQQGLNTGELFF,TGCGCCAGCAGCCAACAGGGACTTAACACCGGGGAGCTGTTTTTT
TRBV4-3,TRBJ2-7,18,NA,NA,CASSQERMGKNRAYEQYF,TGCGCCAGCAGCCAAGAAAGGATGGGTAAAAACAGGGCCTACGAGCAGTACTTC
TRBV11-2,TRBJ1-3,14,NA,NA,CASRSGNSGNTIYF,TGTGCCAGCAGATCAGGGAACTCTGGAAACACCATATATTTT
TRBV28,TRBJ2-3,13,NA,NA,CASGPLTTDTQYF,TGTGCCAGCGGACCCTTGACTACAGATACGCAGTATTTT
TRBV6-5,TRBJ1-2,14,NA,NA,CASSYSGAADGYTF,TGTGCCAGCAGTTACTCGGGAGCGGCAGATGGCTACACCTTC
TRBV19,TRBJ2-3,14,NA,NA,CATMGWWGADTQYF,TGTGCCACCATGGGCTGGTGGGGCGCAGATACGCAGTATTTT
TRBV2,TRBJ1-1,13,NA,NA,CASSEAGLYEAFF,TGTGCCAGCAGTGAAGCAGGGTTGTATGAAGCTTTCTTT
TRBV28,TRBJ2-1,15,once,NA,CASRDRVGGNNEQFF,TGTGCCAGCAGAGACAGGGTGGGGGGAAACAATGAGCAGTTCTTC
TRBV7-2,TRBJ2-5,12,NA,NA,CASSFSGETQYF,TGTGCCAGCAGCTTTTCCGGAGAGACCCAGTACTTC
TRBV2,TRBJ1-1,13,NA,NA,CASSVGETGGAFF,TGTGCCAGCAGTGTGGGGGAGACGGGGGGCGCTTTCTTT
TRBV6-5,TRBJ1-2,15,NA,NA,CASSYLSANNYGYTF,TGTGCCAGCAGTTACCTCAGTGCGAATAACTATGGCTACACCTTC
TRBV4-3,TRBJ2-3,16,NA,NA,CASSQDPAGGTDTQYF,TGCGCCAGCAGCCAAGACCCCGCAGGGGGGACAGATACGCAGTATTTT
TRBV7-2,TRBJ2-2,13,NA,NA,CASSVTSPGELFF,TGTGCCAGCAGCGTAACTAGCCCCGGGGAGCTGTTTTTT
TRBV6-1,TRBJ1-1,15,NA,NA,CASSEAGKMNTEAFF,TGTGCCAGCAGTGAAGCCGGGAAAATGAACACTGAAGCTTTCTTT
TRBV28,TRBJ1-1,12,NA,NA,CATGLFSTEAFF,TGTGCCACTGGGCTCTTTTCCACTGAAGCTTTCTTT
TRBV19,TRBJ2-6,16,NA,NA,CASSMALSSGANVLTF,TGTGCCAGTAGTATGGCATTGAGCTCTGGGGCCAACGTCCTGACTTTC
TRBV5-6,TRBJ2-5,11,NA,NA,CASSLVGPQYF,TGTGCCAGCAGCCTTGTCGGGCCCCAGTACTTC
TRBV6-6,TRBJ1-1,13,NA,NA,CASSRDPNTEAFF,TGTGCCAGCAGCCGGGATCCCAACACTGAAGCTTTCTTT
TRBV15,TRBJ1-2,16,NA,NA,CATSRDKDRTGYGYTF,TGTGCCACCAGCAGAGACAAAGACAGAACTGGCTATGGCTACACCTTC
TRBV5-4,TRBJ1-5,14,few,TRBD1,CASRPTGVWQPQHF,TGTGCCAGCAGGCCAACAGGGGTGTGGCAGCCCCAGCATTTT
TRBV30,TRBJ2-1,16,NA,NA,CAWSGGGGRSYNEQFF,TGTGCCTGGAGTGGGGGCGGCGGACGCTCCTACAATGAGCAGTTCTTC
TRBV28,TRBJ1-4,15,NA,NA,CASSGLQTKNEKLFF,TGTGCCAGCAGTGGCTTACAGACGAAGAATGAAAAACTGTTTTTT
TRBV18,TRBJ2-2,16,NA,TRBD1,CASSLAGQGNTGELFF,TGTGCCAGCTCACTGGCCGGACAGGGGAACACCGGGGAGCTGTTTTTT
TRBV7-2,TRBJ2-7,13,once,NA,CASSLVLGYEQYF,TGTGCCAGCAGCTTAGTACTTGGCTACGAGCAGTACTTC
TRBV10-1,TRBJ2-3,13,many,NA,CASSELGSDTQYF,TGCGCCAGCAGTGAGTTGGGGTCAGATACGCAGTATTTT
TRBV7-2,TRBJ2-7,13,NA,TRBD1,CASSWDRTYEQYF,TGTGCCAGCAGCTGGGACAGGACCTACGAGCAGTACTTC